The 13 T cell receptor beta chains presented below share a single source sample, sequenced in a study of blood T cell repertoires in COVID-19. Measured with immunoSEQ multiplex PCR; TCRdb has only the in-frame clones, and not every one. Here the sample spans about 250,000 clones, 80% to 90% being singletons. Input material: peripheral blood. The source of these receptors is a man aged 35-49 years with active or convalescent COVID-19.

This chain connects TRBV9 to TRBJ2-7, with TRBD2 identical over 8 bases. The CDR3 sequence is 15 residues long. Trimming cost V 0 bases and J 2 bases; bases outside gene matches: 4. Germline V CDR1 and CDR2: SGDLS, YYNGEE. Written as DNA, the CDR3 is TGTGCCAGCAGCGTAGAGGCGGGGGGTCCCTACGAGCAGTACTTC. Its translation: CASSVEAGGPYEQYF.

The chain has TRBV5-5 and TRBJ2-7; TRBD1 matches 8 bases. The CDR3 totals 16 residues. V was clipped by 2 bases and J by 1 base; unmatched bases: 8. Per the germline V gene, CDR1 is SGHKS and CDR2 is YYEKEE (reference sequence). Here the CDR3 DNA reads TGTGCCAGCAGCTTCGGACGGGACAGGAGATCCTACGAGCAGTACTTC. Its translation is CASSFGRDRRSYEQYF.

The V call is TRBV25-1, the J call TRBJ1-2, with a tentative D call TRBD1 (5 bases). V was shortened by 3 bases and J by 14 bases, with 16 bases between the two germline ends. The CDR3 sequence is 12 residues long. CDR1 and CDR2 from the germline V gene are MGHDK and SYGVNS. CDR3 amino acids: CASSERRGPETF. CDR3 bases: TGTGCCAGCAGTGAGAGGAGGGGCCCAGAGACCTTC.

V gene TRBV5-1 combines with J gene TRBJ1-2, with D perhaps TRBD1 (5 bases). Per germline, CDR1 SGHRS and CDR2 YFSETQ. V lost 4 bases, J lost 0 bases, and 19 bases lay in between. The CDR3 totals 17 residues. DNA of the CDR3: TGCGCCAGCAGCCCCTATTCGGCCAGGGCGACTAACTATGGCTACACCTTC. This encodes CASSPYSARATNYGYTF. Drawing the rest from reference TRBV5-1 and TRBJ1-2, the complete variable domain is KAGVTQTPRYLIKTRGQQVTLSCSPISGHRSVSWYQQTPGQGLQFLFEYFSETQRNKGNFPGRFSGRQFSNSRSEMNVSTLELGDSALYLCASSPYSARATNYGYTFGSGTRLTVV.

The J gene is TRBJ2-4, the V gene TRBV5-1; TRBD1 aligns across 11 bases. The CDR3 extends over 14 amino acids. The V segment lost 4 bases and the J segment 9 bases; nucleotides outside the gene matches: 6. The germline V gene has CDR1 SGHRS and CDR2 YFSETQ. The DNA of the CDR3 is TGCGCCAGCAGCCCCGGACAGGGGGCGGGCATTCAGTACTTC. Its protein is CASSPGQGAGIQYF. Based on the CDR3 plus reference TRBV5-1 and TRBJ2-4, the full variable domain is KAGVTQTPRYLIKTRGQQVTLSCSPISGHRSVSWYQQTPGQGLQFLFEYFSETQRNKGNFPGRFSGRQFSNSRSEMNVSTLELGDSALYLCASSPGQGAGIQYFGAGTRLSVL.

The J gene is TRBJ2-7, the V gene TRBV27; D is uncertain. The CDR3 is 13 residues long. The germline V gene has CDR1 MNHEY and CDR2 SMNVEV (reference sequence). Between the trimmed V and J ends, which lost 5 bases and 0 bases, there was a span of 8 bases. The CDR3 coding sequence is TGTGCCAGCAGTCAATCTAGCTCCTACGAGCAGTACTTC. It translates to CASSQSSSYEQYF.

The J gene is TRBJ2-1, the V gene TRBV6-5; weak D call: TRBD2 (7 bases). The CDR3 has 16 residues. The V end lost 0 bases, the J end lost 5 bases, and 14 bases lay between the germline ends. Germline CDR1 is MNHEY and CDR2 is SVGAGI. The CDR3 loop reads CASSYSIRGANNEQFF. For the CDR3, the DNA is TGTGCCAGCAGTTACTCGATCCGGGGGGCCAACAATGAGCAGTTCTTC.

As DNA, the CDR3 is TGTGCCAGCAGCCCATCCCGGGATCAGCCCCAGCATTTT. Translated, it gives CASSPSRDQPQHF. This chain joins TRBV27 and TRBJ1-5; unclear D gene. The CDR3 is 13 residues long. In germline, CDR1 is MNHEY, CDR2 SMNVEV (reference sequence). Trimming removed 6 bases from V and 5 bases from J, with 11 bases in between.

This sequence joins TRBV18 and TRBJ1-1; D is possibly TRBD1 (5 bases). Germline assignment: CDR1 KGHSH and CDR2 LQKENI. The V and J ends lost 0 bases and 4 bases respectively, with 15 bases between them. The CDR3 consists of 16 residues. The CDR3 sequence: CASSPPYGGGTTEAFF. CDR3 nucleotide sequence: TGTGCCAGCTCACCACCGTACGGGGGGGGTACCACTGAAGCTTTCTTT.

In DNA, the CDR3 is TGTGCCAGCAGTACCACCAGGGGCCCATATAATTCACCCCTCCACTTT. This gives the protein CASSTTRGPYNSPLHF. V and J are TRBV27 and TRBJ1-6; D perhaps matches TRBD1 (6 bases). The CDR3 consists of 16 residues. Deletions cut 5 bases from V and 4 bases from J, with 15 bases between. Germline V gene lookup returns CDR1 MNHEY and CDR2 SMNVEV (reference sequence).

The rearrangement uses TRBV3-1 (or the pseudogene TRBV3-2) and TRBJ1-1, with a tentative D call TRBD1 (5 bases). Germline loops: CDR1 LGHDT, CDR2 YNNKEL (reference sequence). The CDR3 runs 13 residues. Trimming took off 5 bases at V and 8 bases at J, with 15 bases between the two ends. Written as DNA, the CDR3 is TGTGCCAGCAGCTGGCGCCCCGGGGGGGAAGCTTTCTTT. It encodes CASSWRPGGEAFF.

The V call is TRBV29-1, the J call TRBJ1-1, with TRBD1 as a possible D gene (5 bases). In germline, CDR1 is SQVTM, CDR2 ANQGSEA. V lost 3 bases and J lost 6, with 20 bases in between. CDR3 length equals 15 residues. CDR3 DNA: TGCAGCGTTGATGTCAACGGAGGGGATTGGGCTGAAGCTTTCTTT. The encoded protein is CSVDVNGGDWAEAFF.

This chain links TRBV29-1 with TRBJ1-2; the D gene is possibly TRBD1 (5 bases). The CDR3 contains 12 residues. The germline V gene has CDR1 SQVTM and CDR2 ANQGSEA. V was shortened by 7 bases and J by 4 bases, with 13 bases between the two germline ends. CDR3 sequence reads: CSGGTPGYGYTF. Written as DNA, the CDR3 is TGCAGCGGGGGGACGCCAGGCTATGGCTACACCTTC.